Below are 10 T cell receptor beta chains sequenced from a single sample in a study of sequential checkpoint blockade in melanoma. The treatment: randomized to nivolumab then ipilimumab (arm A) or the reverse (arm B). Clones were read by immunoSEQ multiplex PCR, and TCRdb kept only the in-frame ones, dropping some. The data show 6,500 to 8,000 clones, with around 22% seen just once and 5.9% held by the top ten. Sample: tumor tissue (inferred from file names), taken from a patient given nivolumab and ipilimumab in sequence. These receptor sequences come from a human donor with melanoma.

This clone was counted between two and nine times. The chain combines TRBV9 with TRBJ1-2; D gene ambiguous. Trimming stripped 4 bases from V and 7 bases from J, with 11 bases between. The CDR3 runs to 12 residues. CDR1 is SGDLS, CDR2 YYNGEE, per germline. This CDR3 reads CASSSGSGGYTF. The CDR3 region has the DNA TGTGCCAGCAGCTCCGGTTCTGGTGGCTACACCTTC.

This clone was recorded a few times. The V gene is TRBV6-8, the J gene TRBJ1-4; 10 positions agree with TRBD1. Germline V gene data show CDR1 as MNHGY and CDR2 as SAAAGT. There are 14 residues in the CDR3. The V and J ends lost 11 bases and 7 bases, in that order; junction bases with no gene match: 10. This CDR3 reads CAAKGTGDSEKLFF. The CDR3 DNA follows: TGTGCCGCAAAAGGGACAGGGGACTCTGAAAAACTGTTTTTT.

This clone has at least ten counts. The V gene is TRBV11-3, the J gene TRBJ2-7; 7 bases line up with TRBD2. The V gene's germline CDR1 is SGHNT and CDR2 YENEEA. This CDR3 has 14 residues. With V trimmed by 1 base and J by 7 bases, 7 bases remained unmatched. CDR3 amino acids: CASSLGAGAREQYF. The CDR3 nucleotides read TGTGCCAGCAGCTTAGGGGCGGGAGCCCGGGAGCAGTACTTC.

The chain carries TRBV18 and TRBJ1-2; no definite D call. This CDR3 has 12 residues. V was shortened by 6 bases and J by 0 bases, with 5 bases between the two germline ends. Germline V gives CDR1 KGHSH, CDR2 LQKENI. In DNA, the CDR3 is TGTGCCAGCTCTGGATCTAACTATGGCTACACCTTC. Translation gives CASSGSNYGYTF.

The chain employs TRBV28 and TRBJ1-2; D unclear. CDR3 length equals 13 residues. From germline, CDR1 is MDHEN and CDR2 SYDVKM. With 3 bases removed from V and 3 bases from J, the gap between germline ends came to 8 bases. The CDR3 protein is CASSLAGDYGYTF. CDR3 nucleotide sequence: TGTGCCAGCAGTTTGGCGGGAGACTATGGCTACACCTTC.

This clone has a handful of counts. This sequence joins TRBV6-8 and TRBJ2-2, with TRBD2 matching over 7 bases. Unmatched junction bases numbered 12, after V lost 5 bases and J lost 6 bases. This CDR3 is 16 amino acids long. CDR1 is MNHGY and CDR2 is SAAAGT in the germline V gene. CDR3 residues: CASSRSLGGDAGELFF. Written as DNA, the CDR3 is TGTGCCAGCAGTCGGTCTCTGGGGGGGGACGCCGGGGAGCTGTTTTTT.

The table lists this clone with many counts. The V and J genes are TRBV6-8 and TRBJ2-7; 7 bases fit TRBD2. This CDR3 comprises 16 residues. CDR1 is MNHGY and CDR2 is SAAAGT in the germline V gene. The V and J ends lost 5 bases and 3 bases, in that order; junction bases with no gene match: 13. The CDR3 region is CASSEDGDYLIYEQYF. The CDR3 DNA is TGTGCCAGCAGTGAGGATGGGGACTACTTGATCTACGAGCAGTACTTC.

The sample holds many counts of this clone. The chain links TRBV11-3 to TRBJ2-7; 8 nucleotides agree with TRBD1. The V and J ends lost 6 bases and 2 bases, in that order; junction bases with no gene match: 6. Germline assignment: CDR1 SGHNT and CDR2 YENEEA. CDR3 length: 14 amino acids. This chain's CDR3 is CASREGQGTYEQYF. The CDR3 DNA sequence: TGTGCCAGCAGGGAAGGACAGGGTACCTACGAGCAGTACTTC.

The V gene is TRBV4-1, the J gene TRBJ2-7; possibly TRBD1 for D (6 bases). Germline V gives CDR1 MGHRA, CDR2 YSYEKL. The V and J ends lost 2 bases and 4 bases respectively, with 18 bases between them. CDR3 length equals 16 residues. Written as DNA, the CDR3 is TGCGCCAGCAGCCAATTCGCGGGTCAGGGGCCTTACGAGCAGTACTTC. This translates into CASSQFAGQGPYEQYF.

V usage is TRBV5-1 and J usage is TRBJ1-3; D possibly corresponds to TRBD1 (5 bases). The CDR3 spans 19 residues. The germline V gene encodes CDR1 SGHRS and CDR2 YFSETQ. V was cut by 5 bases and J by 7 bases, with 31 bases left in between. The CDR3 DNA reads TGCGCCAGCAGTAACAGGCCCCGGGGACCAGGGTTGGTTCGGAACACCATATATTTT. Its protein is CASSNRPRGPGLVRNTIYF.